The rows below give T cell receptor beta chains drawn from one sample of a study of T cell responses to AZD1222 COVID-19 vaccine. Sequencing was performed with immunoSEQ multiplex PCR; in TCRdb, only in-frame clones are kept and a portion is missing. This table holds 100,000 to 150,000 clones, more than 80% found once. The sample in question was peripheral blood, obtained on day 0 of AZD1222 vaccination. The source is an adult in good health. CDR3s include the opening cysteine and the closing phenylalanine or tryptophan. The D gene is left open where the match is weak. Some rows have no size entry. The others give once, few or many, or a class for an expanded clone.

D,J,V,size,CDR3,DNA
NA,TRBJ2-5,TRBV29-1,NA,CSVGRHDRETQYF,TGCAGCGTTGGCCGACACGACCGAGAGACCCAGTACTTC
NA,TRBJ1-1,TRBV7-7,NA,CASSKQEGTEAFF,TGTGCTAGCAGCAAACAGGAGGGCACTGAAGCTTTCTTT
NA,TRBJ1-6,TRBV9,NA,CASSVEGGHSPLHF,TGTGCCAGCAGCGTAGAGGGGGGCCATTCACCCCTCCACTTT
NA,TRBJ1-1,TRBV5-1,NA,CASSQGPRTEAFF,TGCGCCAGCAGCCAGGGACCAAGAACTGAAGCTTTCTTT
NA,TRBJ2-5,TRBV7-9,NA,CASSKRSVGEETQYF,TGTGCCAGCAGCAAAAGGTCTGTTGGGGAAGAGACCCAGTACTTC
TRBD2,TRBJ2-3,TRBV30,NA,CACTTSGRTDTQYF,TGTGCCTGCACGACTAGCGGGAGGACAGATACGCAGTATTTT
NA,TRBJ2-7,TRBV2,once,CASSEALGGFYEQYF,TGTGCCAGCAGTGAAGCGCTTGGGGGGTTCTACGAGCAGTACTTC
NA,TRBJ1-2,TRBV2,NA,CASSEEFNYGYTF,TGTGCCAGCAGTGAAGAGTTTAACTATGGCTACACCTTC
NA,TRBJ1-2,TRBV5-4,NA,CASSLDNYGYTF,TGTGCCAGCAGCTTGGACAACTATGGCTACACCTTC
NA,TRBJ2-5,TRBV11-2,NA,CASSLPSSTGSRETQYF,TGTGCCAGCAGCTTACCTAGCTCGACAGGCTCTAGGGAGACCCAGTACTTC
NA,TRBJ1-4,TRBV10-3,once,CAISEGGIPSEKLFF,TGTGCCATCAGTGAGGGGGGAATCCCTAGTGAAAAACTGTTTTTT
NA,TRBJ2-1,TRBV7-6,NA,CASSLGGGMGSHEQFF,TGTGCCAGCAGCCTGGGGGGCGGGATGGGCTCCCATGAGCAGTTCTTC
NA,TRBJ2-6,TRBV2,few,CASSWAPSSGANVLTF,TGTGCCAGCAGTTGGGCCCCAAGCTCTGGGGCCAACGTCCTGACTTTC
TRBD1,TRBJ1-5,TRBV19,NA,CASSMGTGSDSNQPQHF,TGTGCCAGTAGTATGGGGACAGGGAGTGATAGCAATCAGCCCCAGCATTTT
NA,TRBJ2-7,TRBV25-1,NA,CASSEREYEQYF,TGTGCCAGCAGTGAAAGGGAGTACGAGCAGTACTTC
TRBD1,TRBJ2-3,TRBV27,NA,CASSPAGPGGKGTQYF,TGTGCCAGCAGTCCCGCCGGGCCAGGGGGCAAAGGTACGCAGTATTTT
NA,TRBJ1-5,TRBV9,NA,CASSGGGSNQPQHF,TGTGCCAGCAGTGGGGGGGGAAGCAATCAGCCCCAGCATTTT
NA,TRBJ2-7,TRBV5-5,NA,CASSSFNRVDEQYF,TGTGCCAGCAGCTCGTTTAACAGGGTTGACGAGCAGTACTTC
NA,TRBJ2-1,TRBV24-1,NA,CATSDFRHNEQFF,TGTGCCACCAGTGATTTCCGGCACAATGAGCAGTTCTTC
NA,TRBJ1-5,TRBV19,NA,CASSIDYIQPQHF,TGTGCCAGTAGTATAGATTATATCCAGCCCCAGCATTTT
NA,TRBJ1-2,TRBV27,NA,CASSRVGQSYGYTF,TGTGCCAGCAGTCGAGTCGGACAGAGCTATGGCTACACCTTC
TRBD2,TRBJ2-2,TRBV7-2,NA,CASSRTSGRAETGELFF,TGTGCCAGCAGCCGGACTAGCGGGAGGGCCGAAACCGGGGAGCTGTTTTTT
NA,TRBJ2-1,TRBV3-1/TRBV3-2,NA,CASSDYLSRGNEQFF,TGTGCCAGCAGCGACTACTTAAGCAGGGGCAATGAGCAGTTCTTC
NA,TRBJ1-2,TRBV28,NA,CASVEQRTNYGYTF,TGTGCCAGCGTTGAACAGAGGACTAACTATGGCTACACCTTC
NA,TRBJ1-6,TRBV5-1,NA,CASSHRPGQLNSPLHF,TGCGCCAGCAGCCACCGGCCCGGACAGCTGAATTCACCCCTCCACTTT
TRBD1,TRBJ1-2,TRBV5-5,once,CASSQSRDSINYGYTF,TGTGCCAGCAGCCAGTCCCGGGACAGCATTAACTATGGCTACACCTTC
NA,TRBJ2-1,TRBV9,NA,CASSALSYNEQFF,TGTGCCAGCAGCGCACTCTCCTACAATGAGCAGTTCTTC
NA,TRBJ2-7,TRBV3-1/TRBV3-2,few,CASSLTLTRSLEQYF,TGTGCCAGCAGCCTCACCCTCACTAGGAGTCTCGAGCAGTACTTC
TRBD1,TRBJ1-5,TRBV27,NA,CASRPGQGWKEDQPQHF,TGTGCCAGCAGGCCGGGACAGGGGTGGAAAGAAGATCAGCCCCAGCATTTT
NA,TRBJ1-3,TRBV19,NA,CASKDRRNTIYF,TGTGCCAGTAAGGACAGACGAAACACCATATATTTT
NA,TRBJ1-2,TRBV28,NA,CASSLEQDANYGYTF,TGTGCCAGCAGTTTGGAGCAGGACGCTAACTATGGCTACACCTTC
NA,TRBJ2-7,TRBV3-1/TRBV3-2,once,CASSQVSRSSYEQYF,TGTGCCAGCAGCCAAGTTTCGAGGAGCTCCTACGAGCAGTACTTC
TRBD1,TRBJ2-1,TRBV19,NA,CASSTATGYNEQFF,TGTGCCAGTAGTACCGCGACAGGGTACAATGAGCAGTTCTTC
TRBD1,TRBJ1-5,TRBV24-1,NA,CATQTGQNNQPQHF,TGTGCCACTCAGACAGGGCAGAACAATCAGCCCCAGCATTTT
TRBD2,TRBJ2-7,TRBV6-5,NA,CASSYSSSGGLREQYF,TGTGCCAGCAGTTACTCGTCCAGCGGGGGATTGAGGGAGCAGTACTTC
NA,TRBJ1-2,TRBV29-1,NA,CSAEGSRFPGYTF,TGCAGCGCCGAGGGGTCGCGATTCCCTGGCTACACCTTC